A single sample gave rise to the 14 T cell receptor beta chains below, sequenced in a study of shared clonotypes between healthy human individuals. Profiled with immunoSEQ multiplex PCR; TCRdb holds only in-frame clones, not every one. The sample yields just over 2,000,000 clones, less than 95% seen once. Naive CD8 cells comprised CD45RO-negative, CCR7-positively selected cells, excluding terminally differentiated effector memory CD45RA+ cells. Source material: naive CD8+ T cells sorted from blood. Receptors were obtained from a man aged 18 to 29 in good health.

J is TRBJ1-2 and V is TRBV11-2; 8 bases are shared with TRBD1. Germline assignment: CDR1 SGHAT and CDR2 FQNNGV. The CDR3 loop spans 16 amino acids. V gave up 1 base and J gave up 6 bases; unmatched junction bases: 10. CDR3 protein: CASSLVRVQGAHGYTF. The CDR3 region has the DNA TGTGCCAGCAGCTTAGTACGCGTGCAGGGGGCCCATGGCTACACCTTC.

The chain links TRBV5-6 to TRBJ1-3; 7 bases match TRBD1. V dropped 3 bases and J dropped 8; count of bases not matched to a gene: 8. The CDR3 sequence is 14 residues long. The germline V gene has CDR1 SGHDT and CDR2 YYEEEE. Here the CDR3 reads CASSWGQSVDTIYF. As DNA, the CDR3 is TGTGCCAGCAGCTGGGGACAGAGTGTGGACACCATATATTTT.

The CDR3 sequence: CSGVAKNIQYF. CDR3 bases: TGCAGCGGGGTAGCCAAAAACATTCAGTACTTC. The chain links TRBV29-1 to TRBJ2-4; D not certain. This CDR3 has 11 residues. The V gene lost 7 bases and the J gene lost 0 bases, with 4 bases spanning the gap. Looked up from germline, CDR1 is SQVTM and CDR2 is ANQGSEA.

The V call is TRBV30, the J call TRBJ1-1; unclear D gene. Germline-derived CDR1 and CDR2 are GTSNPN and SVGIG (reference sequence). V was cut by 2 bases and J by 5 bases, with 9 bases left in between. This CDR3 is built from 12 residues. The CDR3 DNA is TGTGCCTGGAGTTTCGTGGGAACTGAAGCTTTCTTT. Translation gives CAWSFVGTEAFF. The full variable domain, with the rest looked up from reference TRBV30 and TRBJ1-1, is SQTIHQWPATLVQPVGSPLSLECTVEGTSNPNLYWYRQAAGRGLQLLFYSVGIGQISSEVPQNLSASRPQDRQFILSSKKLLLSDSGFYLCAWSFVGTEAFFGQGTRLTVV.

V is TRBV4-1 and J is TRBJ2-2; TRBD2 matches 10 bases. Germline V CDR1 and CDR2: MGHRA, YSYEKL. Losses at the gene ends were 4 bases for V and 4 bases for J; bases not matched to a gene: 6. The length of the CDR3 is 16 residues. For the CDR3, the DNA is TGCGCCAGCAGCCCCCGGGTAGCGGGAGGCACCGGGGAGCTGTTTTTT. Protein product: CASSPRVAGGTGELFF.

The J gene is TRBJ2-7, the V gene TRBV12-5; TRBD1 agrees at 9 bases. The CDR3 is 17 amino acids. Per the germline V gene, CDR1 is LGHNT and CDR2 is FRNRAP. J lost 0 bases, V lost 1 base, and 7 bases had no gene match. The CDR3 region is CASGLAPGQGFSYEQYF. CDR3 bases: TGTGCTAGTGGTTTGGCCCCGGGACAGGGCTTCTCCTACGAGCAGTACTTC.

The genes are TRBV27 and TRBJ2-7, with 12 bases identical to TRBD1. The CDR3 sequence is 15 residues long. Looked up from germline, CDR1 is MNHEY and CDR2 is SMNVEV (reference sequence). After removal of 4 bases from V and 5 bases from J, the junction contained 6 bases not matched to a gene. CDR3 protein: CASSWGQGALNEQYF. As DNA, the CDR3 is TGTGCCAGCAGTTGGGGACAGGGGGCGCTTAACGAGCAGTACTTC.

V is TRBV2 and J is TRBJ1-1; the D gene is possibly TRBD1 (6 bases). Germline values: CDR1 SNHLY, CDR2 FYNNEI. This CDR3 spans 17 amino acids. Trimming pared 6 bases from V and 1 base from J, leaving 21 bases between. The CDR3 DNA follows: TGTGCCAGCAGCCCGGGACACCATTTCGAGGCGAACACTGAAGCTTTCTTT. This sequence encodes CASSPGHHFEANTEAFF. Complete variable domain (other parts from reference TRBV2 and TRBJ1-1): EPEVTQTPSHQVTQMGQEVILRCVPISNHLYFYWYRQILGQKVEFLVSFYNNEISEKSEIFDDQFSVERPDGSNFTLKIRSTKLEDSAMYFCASSPGHHFEANTEAFFGQGTRLTVV.

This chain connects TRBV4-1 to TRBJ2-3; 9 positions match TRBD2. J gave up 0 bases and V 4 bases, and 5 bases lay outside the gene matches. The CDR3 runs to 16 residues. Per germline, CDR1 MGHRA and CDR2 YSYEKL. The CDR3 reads CASSPLAGDSTDTQYF. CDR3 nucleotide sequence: TGCGCCAGCAGCCCGTTAGCGGGGGATAGCACAGATACGCAGTATTTT.

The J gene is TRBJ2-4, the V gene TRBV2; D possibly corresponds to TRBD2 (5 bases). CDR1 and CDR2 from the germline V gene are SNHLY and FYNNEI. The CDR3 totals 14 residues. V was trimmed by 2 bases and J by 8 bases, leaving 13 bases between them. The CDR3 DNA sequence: TGTGCCAGCAGTGAAAGCGGTCGGACCTACATTCAGTACTTC. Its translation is CASSESGRTYIQYF.

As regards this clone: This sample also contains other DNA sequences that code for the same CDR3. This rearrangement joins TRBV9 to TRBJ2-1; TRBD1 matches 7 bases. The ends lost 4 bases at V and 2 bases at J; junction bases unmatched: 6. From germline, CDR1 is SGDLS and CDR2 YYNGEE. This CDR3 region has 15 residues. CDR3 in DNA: TGTGCCAGCAGCCCTAGTGGGACAGCCTACAATGAGCAGTTCTTC. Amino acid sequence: CASSPSGTAYNEQFF.

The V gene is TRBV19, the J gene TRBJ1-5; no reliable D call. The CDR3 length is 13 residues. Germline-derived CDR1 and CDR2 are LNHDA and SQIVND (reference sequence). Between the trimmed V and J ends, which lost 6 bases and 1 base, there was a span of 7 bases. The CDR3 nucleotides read TGTGCCAGTAGCCCCGGGAGCAATCAGCCCCAGCATTTT. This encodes CASSPGSNQPQHF. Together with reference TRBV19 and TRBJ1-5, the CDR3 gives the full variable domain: DGGITQSPKYLFRKEGQNVTLSCEQNLNHDAMYWYRQDPGQGLRLIYYSQIVNDFQKGDIAEGYSVSREKKESFPLTVTSAQKNPTAFYLCASSPGSNQPQHFGDGTRLSIL.

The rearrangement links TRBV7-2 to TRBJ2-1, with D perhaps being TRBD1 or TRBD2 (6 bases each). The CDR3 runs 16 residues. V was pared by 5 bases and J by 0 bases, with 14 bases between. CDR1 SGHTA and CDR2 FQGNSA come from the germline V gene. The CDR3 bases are TGTGCCAGCAGCCGGGGGCTCGGGAGCTCCTACAATGAGCAGTTCTTC. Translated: CASSRGLGSSYNEQFF.

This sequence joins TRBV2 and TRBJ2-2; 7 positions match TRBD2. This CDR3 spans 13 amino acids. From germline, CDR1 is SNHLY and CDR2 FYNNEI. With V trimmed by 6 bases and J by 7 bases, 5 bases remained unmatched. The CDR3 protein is CASSVTSDGELFF. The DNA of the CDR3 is TGTGCCAGCAGCGTCACTAGCGACGGGGAGCTGTTTTTT.